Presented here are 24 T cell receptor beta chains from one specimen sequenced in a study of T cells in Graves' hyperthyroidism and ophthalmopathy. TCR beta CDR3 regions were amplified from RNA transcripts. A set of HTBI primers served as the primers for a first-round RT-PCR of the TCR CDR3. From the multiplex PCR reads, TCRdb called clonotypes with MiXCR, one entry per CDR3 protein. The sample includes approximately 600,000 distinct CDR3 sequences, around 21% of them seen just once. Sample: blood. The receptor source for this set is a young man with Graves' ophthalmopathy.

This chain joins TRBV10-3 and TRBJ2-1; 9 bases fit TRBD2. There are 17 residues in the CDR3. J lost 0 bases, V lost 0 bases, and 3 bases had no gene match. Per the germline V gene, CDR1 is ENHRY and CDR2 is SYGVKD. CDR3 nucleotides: TGTGCCATCAGTGAGTCGAGTAGCGGGAGCTCCTACAATGAGCAGTTCTTC. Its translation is CAISESSSGSSYNEQFF.

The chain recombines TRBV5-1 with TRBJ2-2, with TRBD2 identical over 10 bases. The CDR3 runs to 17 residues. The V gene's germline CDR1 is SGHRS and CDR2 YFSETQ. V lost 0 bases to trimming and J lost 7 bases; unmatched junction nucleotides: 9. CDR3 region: CASSLEASGRADGELFF. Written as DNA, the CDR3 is TGCGCCAGCAGCTTGGAGGCGAGCGGGAGGGCCGACGGGGAGCTGTTTTTT.

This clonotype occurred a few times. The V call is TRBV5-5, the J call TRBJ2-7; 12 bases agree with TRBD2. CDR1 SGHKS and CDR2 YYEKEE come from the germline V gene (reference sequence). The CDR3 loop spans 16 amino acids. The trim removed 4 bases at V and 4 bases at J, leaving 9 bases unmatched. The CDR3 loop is CASSTSLTSGSYEQYF. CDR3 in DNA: TGTGCCAGCAGCACAAGCTTGACTAGCGGGAGTTACGAGCAGTACTTC.

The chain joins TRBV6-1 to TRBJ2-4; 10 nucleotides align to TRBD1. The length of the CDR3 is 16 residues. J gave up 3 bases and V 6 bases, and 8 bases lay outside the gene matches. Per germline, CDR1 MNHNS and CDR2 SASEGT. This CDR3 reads CASSFGQGEDKNIQYF. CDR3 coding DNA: TGTGCCAGCAGCTTTGGACAGGGGGAGGACAAAAACATTCAGTACTTC.

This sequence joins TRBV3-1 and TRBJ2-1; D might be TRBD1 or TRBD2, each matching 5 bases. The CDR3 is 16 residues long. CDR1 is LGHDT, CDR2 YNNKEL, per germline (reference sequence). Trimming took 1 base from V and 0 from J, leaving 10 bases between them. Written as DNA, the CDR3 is TGTGCCAGCAGCCAAGGTGGGGGAAGCTCCTACAATGAGCAGTTCTTC. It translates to CASSQGGGSSYNEQFF.

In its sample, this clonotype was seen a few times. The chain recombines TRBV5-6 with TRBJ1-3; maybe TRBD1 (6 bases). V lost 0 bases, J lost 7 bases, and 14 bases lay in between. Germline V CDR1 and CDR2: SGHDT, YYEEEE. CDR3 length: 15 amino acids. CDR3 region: CASSLVGGPGNTIYF. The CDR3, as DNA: TGTGCCAGCAGCTTGGTAGGGGGGCCCGGCAACACCATATATTTT.

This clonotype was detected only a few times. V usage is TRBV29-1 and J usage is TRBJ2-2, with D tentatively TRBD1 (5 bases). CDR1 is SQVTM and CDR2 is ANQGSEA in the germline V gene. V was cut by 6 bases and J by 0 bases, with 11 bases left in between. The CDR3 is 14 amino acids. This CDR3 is CSVGARANTGELFF. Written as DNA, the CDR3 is TGCAGCGTAGGGGCCAGGGCGAACACCGGGGAGCTGTTTTTT.

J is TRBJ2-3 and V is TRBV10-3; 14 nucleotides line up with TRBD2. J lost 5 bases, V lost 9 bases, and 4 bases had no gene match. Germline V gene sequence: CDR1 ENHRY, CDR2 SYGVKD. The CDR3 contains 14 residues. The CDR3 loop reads CAMGLAGDLDTQYF. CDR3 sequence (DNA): TGTGCCATGGGACTAGCGGGAGACTTAGATACGCAGTATTTT.

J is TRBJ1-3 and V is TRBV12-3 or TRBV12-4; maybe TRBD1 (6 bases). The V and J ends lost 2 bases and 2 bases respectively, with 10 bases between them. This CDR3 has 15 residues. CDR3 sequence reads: CASSLRRTAGNTIYF. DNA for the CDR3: TGTGCCAGCAGTTTACGGCGGACAGCTGGAAACACCATATATTTT.

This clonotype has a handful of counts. Written as DNA, the CDR3 is TGTGCCAGCAGCTCGCTGGCTCAGGGGGGGGTCGAACCCCAGCATTTT. Protein: CASSSLAQGGVEPQHF. The rearrangement joins TRBV5-6 to TRBJ1-5; 7 bases map to TRBD1. Trimming cost V 3 bases and J 10 bases; bases outside gene matches: 16. Germline V lookup: CDR1 SGHDT, CDR2 YYEEEE. The CDR3 has 16 residues.

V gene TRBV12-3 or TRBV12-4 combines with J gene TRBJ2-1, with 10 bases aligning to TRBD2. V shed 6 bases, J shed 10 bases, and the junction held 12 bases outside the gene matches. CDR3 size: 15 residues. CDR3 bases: TGTGCCAGCAGCAAACACCAACTAGCGGGACCGGAGCAGTTCTTC. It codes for CASSKHQLAGPEQFF.

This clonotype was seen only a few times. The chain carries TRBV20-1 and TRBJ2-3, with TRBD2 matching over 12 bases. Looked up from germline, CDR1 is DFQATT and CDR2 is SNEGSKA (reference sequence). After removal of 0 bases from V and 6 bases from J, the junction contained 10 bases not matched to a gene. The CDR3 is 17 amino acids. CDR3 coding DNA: TGCAGTGCTAGAGATCTAGGGCTAGCGGGAGGGACTGATACGCAGTATTTT. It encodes CSARDLGLAGGTDTQYF.

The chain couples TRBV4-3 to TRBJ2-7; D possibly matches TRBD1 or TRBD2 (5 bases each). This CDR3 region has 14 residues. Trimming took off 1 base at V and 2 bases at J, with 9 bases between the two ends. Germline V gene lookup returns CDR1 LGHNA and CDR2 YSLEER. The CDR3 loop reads CASSQGGAPYEQYF. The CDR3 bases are TGCGCCAGCAGCCAAGGAGGGGCGCCCTACGAGCAGTACTTC.

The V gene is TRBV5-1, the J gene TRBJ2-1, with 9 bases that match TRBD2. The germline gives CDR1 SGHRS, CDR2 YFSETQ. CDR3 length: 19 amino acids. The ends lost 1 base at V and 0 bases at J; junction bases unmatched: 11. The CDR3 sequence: CASSLFPSGTRISYNEQFF. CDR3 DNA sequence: TGCGCCAGCAGCTTGTTTCCTAGCGGGACCCGAATCTCCTACAATGAGCAGTTCTTC.

CDR3 protein: CASSATGTGNQPQHF. The CDR3 DNA reads as TGTGCCAGCAGCGCCACCGGGACAGGCAATCAGCCCCAGCATTTT. V gene TRBV9 combines with J gene TRBJ1-5; 7 bases match TRBD1. V was pared by 3 bases and J by 2 bases, with 5 bases of the junction left unmatched. The CDR3 extends over 15 amino acids. Germline CDR1 is SGDLS and CDR2 is YYNGEE. Variable domain in full (rest from reference TRBV9 and TRBJ1-5): DSGVTQTPKHLITATGQRVTLRCSPRSGDLSVYWYQQSLDQGLQFLIQYYNGEERAKGNILERFSAQQFPDLHSELNLSSLELGDSALYFCASSATGTGNQPQHFGDGTRLSIL.

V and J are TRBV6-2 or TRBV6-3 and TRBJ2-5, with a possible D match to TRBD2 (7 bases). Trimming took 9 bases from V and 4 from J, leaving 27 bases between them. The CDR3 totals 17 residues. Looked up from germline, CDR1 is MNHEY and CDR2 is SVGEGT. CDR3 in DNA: TGTGCCAGTCAAGGGGCGGGGGCCGACCCTTGGGGAGAGACCCAGTACTTC. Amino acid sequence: CASQGAGADPWGETQYF.

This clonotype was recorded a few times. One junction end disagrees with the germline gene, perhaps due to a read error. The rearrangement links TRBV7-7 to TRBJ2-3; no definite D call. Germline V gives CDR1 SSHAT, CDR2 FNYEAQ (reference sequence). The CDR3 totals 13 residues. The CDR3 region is CASSLYFTDTQYF. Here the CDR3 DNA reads TGTGCTAGCAGCTTATACTTTACAGATACGCAGTATTTT.

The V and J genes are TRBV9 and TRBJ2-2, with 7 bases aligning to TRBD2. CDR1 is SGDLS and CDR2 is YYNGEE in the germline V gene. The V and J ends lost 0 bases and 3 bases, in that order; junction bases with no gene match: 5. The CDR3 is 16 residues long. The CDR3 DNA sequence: TGTGCCAGCAGCGTAGAGGCGGGAGTCCACACCGGGGAGCTGTTTTTT. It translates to CASSVEAGVHTGELFF.

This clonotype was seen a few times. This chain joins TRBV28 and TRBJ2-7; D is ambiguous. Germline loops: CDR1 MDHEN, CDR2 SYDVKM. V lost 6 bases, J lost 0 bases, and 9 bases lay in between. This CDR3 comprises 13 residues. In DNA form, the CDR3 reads TGTGCCAGCAGAATGGGCTTCTCCTACGAGCAGTACTTC. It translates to CASRMGFSYEQYF.

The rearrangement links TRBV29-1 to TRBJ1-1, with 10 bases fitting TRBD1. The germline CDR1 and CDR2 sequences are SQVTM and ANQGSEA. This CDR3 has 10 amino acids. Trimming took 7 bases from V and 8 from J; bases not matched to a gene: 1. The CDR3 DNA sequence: TGCAGCGCGGGACAGGGGGAAGCTTTCTTT. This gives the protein CSAGQGEAFF. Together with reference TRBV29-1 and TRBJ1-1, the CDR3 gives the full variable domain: SAVISQKPSRDICQRGTSLTIQCQVDSQVTMMFWYRQQPGQSLTLIATANQGSEATYESGFVIDKFPISRPNLTFSTLTVSNMSPEDSSIYLCSAGQGEAFFGQGTRLTVV.

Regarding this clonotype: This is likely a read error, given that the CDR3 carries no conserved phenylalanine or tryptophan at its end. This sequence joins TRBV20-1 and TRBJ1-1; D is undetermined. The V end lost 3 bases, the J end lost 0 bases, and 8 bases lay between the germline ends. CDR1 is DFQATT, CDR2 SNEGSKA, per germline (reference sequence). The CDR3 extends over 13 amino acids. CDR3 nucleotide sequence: TGCAGTGCTAGCTCCTCCGTGAACACTGAAGCTTTCCTT. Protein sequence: CSASSSVNTEAFL.

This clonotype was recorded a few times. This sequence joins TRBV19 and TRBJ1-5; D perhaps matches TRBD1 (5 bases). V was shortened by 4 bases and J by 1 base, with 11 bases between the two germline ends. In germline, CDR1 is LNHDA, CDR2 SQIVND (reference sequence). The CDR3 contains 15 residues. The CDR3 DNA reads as TGTGCCAGTAGTAATCGACAGCTGAGCAATCAGCCCCAGCATTTT. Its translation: CASSNRQLSNQPQHF.

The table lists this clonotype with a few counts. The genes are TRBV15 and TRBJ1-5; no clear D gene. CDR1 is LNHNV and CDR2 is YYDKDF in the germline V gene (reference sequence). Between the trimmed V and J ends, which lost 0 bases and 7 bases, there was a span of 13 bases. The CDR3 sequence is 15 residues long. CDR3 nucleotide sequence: TGTGCCACCAGCAGAGACAGAGACCCAGGACAGCCCCAGCATTTT. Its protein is CATSRDRDPGQPQHF.

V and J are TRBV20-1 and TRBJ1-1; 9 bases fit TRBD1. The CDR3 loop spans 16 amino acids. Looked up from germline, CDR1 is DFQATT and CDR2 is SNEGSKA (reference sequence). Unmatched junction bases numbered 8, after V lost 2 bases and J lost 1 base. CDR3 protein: CSARRPGTGKNTEAFF. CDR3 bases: TGCAGTGCTAGACGTCCCGGGACAGGGAAGAACACTGAAGCTTTCTTT.